This T cell receptor beta chain was captured in a study of T cell changes during pregnancy in multiple sclerosis. The repertoire was sequenced with immunoSEQ multiplex PCR; TCRdb's copy has only in-frame clones and lacks some. Altogether around 50,000 clones are present, around nine tenths being singletons, with the ten largest covering approximately 5%. The TCR comes from a human donor whose cells served as feeder cells for cultures in a pregnancy study. Specimen: peripheral blood from another person, used as feeder cells.

CDR3 residues: CAISESNGEAFF. Written as DNA, the CDR3 is TGTGCCATCAGTGAGTCGAACGGTGAAGCTTTCTTT. The rearrangement joins TRBV10-3 to TRBJ1-1, with D unclear. V shed 0 bases and J shed 7 bases, with 6 bases lying between them. CDR3 length: 12 amino acids. Germline lookup yields CDR1 ENHRY and CDR2 SYGVKD.